This TCR beta chain was sequenced in a study of T cell changes during pregnancy in multiple sclerosis. The CDR3 extends over 15 amino acids. From germline, CDR1 is SGHAT and CDR2 FQDESV (reference sequence). The V and J ends lost 3 bases and 0 bases respectively, with 10 bases between them. Method: immunoSEQ multiplex PCR; TCRdb's copy keeps in-frame clones and lacks some. The sample contains around 61,000 clones, around nine tenths of which appear only once. The clonotype comes from a human donor whose cells served as feeder cells for cultures in a pregnancy study. The gene calls are TRBV11-1 and TRBJ2-3; D is possibly TRBD1 or TRBD2 (5 bases each). Specimen: peripheral blood from another person, used as feeder cells. CDR3 region: CASSFGGGSTDTQYF. DNA of the CDR3: TGTGCCAGCAGCTTTGGTGGGGGTAGCACAGATACGCAGTATTTT.